These 29 T cell receptor beta chains share one sample of origin, sequenced in a study of chemoradiotherapy in HPV16-positive cancers. The protocol was immunoSEQ multiplex PCR, while the TCRdb copy is restricted to in-frame clones and leaves out a portion. This sample yields roughly 5,600 clones, of which roughly 84% are seen a single time; over 8.5% belongs to the top ten. The sequencing used tumor tissue, collected from a patient who underwent chemoradiotherapy. These receptors all come from a human donor with HPV-associated anogenital cancer.

The chain joins TRBV29-1 to TRBJ2-5; TRBD2 agrees at 7 bases. Germline V gene sequence: CDR1 SQVTM, CDR2 ANQGSEA. This CDR3 is 11 amino acids long. V shed 6 bases, J shed 5 bases, and the junction held 3 bases outside the gene matches. CDR3 nucleotide sequence: TGCAGCGTGGGGGGGTCGGAGACCCAGTACTTC. Translated, it gives CSVGGSETQYF.

The J gene is TRBJ2-7, the V gene TRBV5-1, with D possibly being TRBD1 or TRBD2 (7 bases each). Germline CDR1 and CDR2: SGHRS and YFSETQ. This CDR3 is built from 14 residues. The V and J ends lost 0 bases and 6 bases respectively, with 13 bases between them. The CDR3 protein is CASSLGQGGGEQYF. The CDR3 region has the DNA TGCGCCAGCAGCTTGGGACAGGGAGGGGGCGAGCAGTACTTC.

This clone was counted a few times. This chain uses TRBV7-9 with TRBJ2-3; TRBD1 aligns across 8 bases. The CDR3 totals 14 residues. Looked up from germline, CDR1 is SEHNR and CDR2 is FQNEAQ (reference sequence). V trimming: 1 base; J trimming: 3 bases; junction bases outside the gene matches: 0. CDR3: CASSLDRGTDTQYF. CDR3 nucleotides: TGTGCCAGCAGCTTAGACAGGGGGACAGATACGCAGTATTTT.

V usage is TRBV28 and J usage is TRBJ1-1, with D possibly TRBD1 on 5 matching bases. The V end lost 5 bases, the J end lost 0 bases, and 13 bases lay between the germline ends. CDR1 is MDHEN and CDR2 is SYDVKM in the germline V gene. The CDR3 runs 15 residues. The CDR3 bases are TGTGCCAGCAGTACACCGACAGTCATGAACACTGAAGCTTTCTTT. As protein: CASSTPTVMNTEAFF. Variable domain in full (rest from reference TRBV28 and TRBJ1-1): DVKVTQSSRYLVKRTGEKVFLECVQDMDHENMFWYRQDPGLGLRLIYFSYDVKMKEKGDIPEGYSVSREKKERFSLILESASTNQTSMYLCASSTPTVMNTEAFFGQGTRLTVV.

This chain connects TRBV7-9 to TRBJ1-3; D unclear. Germline V gene data show CDR1 as SEHNR and CDR2 as FQNEAQ (reference sequence). V shed 2 bases and J shed 4 bases, with 6 bases lying between them. The CDR3 contains 13 residues. The CDR3 bases are TGTGCCAGCAGCTTAATAGGAGGAAACACCATATATTTT. Encoded protein: CASSLIGGNTIYF. The whole variable domain, filled in from reference TRBV7-9 and TRBJ1-3, reads DTGVSQNPRHKITKRGQNVTFRCDPISEHNRLYWYRQTLGQGPEFLTYFQNEAQLEKSRLLSDRFSAERPKGSFSTLEIQRTEQGDSAMYLCASSLIGGNTIYFGEGSWLTVV.

This chain connects TRBV7-8 to TRBJ1-2; D is possibly TRBD1 (5 bases). Germline CDR1 is SGHVS and CDR2 is FQNEAQ. Trimming took off 5 bases at V and 4 bases at J, with 17 bases between the two ends. The CDR3 loop spans 15 amino acids. The CDR3 region is CASSALTQGSYGYTF. The DNA for the CDR3 is TGTGCCAGCAGCGCCCTTACTCAGGGTTCCTATGGCTACACCTTC.

This clone was detected once. The V and J genes are TRBV5-1 and TRBJ1-2; TRBD1 agrees at 7 bases. V was clipped by 4 bases and J by 8 bases; unmatched bases: 5. Germline V gives CDR1 SGHRS, CDR2 YFSETQ. CDR3 length: 12 residues. CDR3 protein: CASSRQGLGYTF. In DNA, the CDR3 is TGCGCCAGCAGCCGACAGGGTCTGGGCTACACCTTC.

On this clone: The same CDR3 arises from other DNA sequences in this sample as well. The chain recombines TRBV19 with TRBJ1-1; no clear D gene. The CDR3 extends over 11 amino acids. CDR1 and CDR2 (germline): LNHDA, SQIVND (reference sequence). V lost 7 bases and J lost 4, with 7 bases in between. Written as DNA, the CDR3 is TGTGCCAGTATGGGGTCCACTGAAGCTTTCTTT. It codes for CASMGSTEAFF.

The rearrangement uses TRBV7-9 and TRBJ1-3, with TRBD1 identical over 7 bases. Germline CDR1 is SEHNR and CDR2 is FQNEAQ (reference sequence). The CDR3 is 17 amino acids. The trim removed 5 bases at V and 2 bases at J, leaving 12 bases unmatched. CDR3 bases: TGTGCCAGCAGCCGCCGGGGAGGACAGGCGCCTGGAAACACCATATATTTT. Amino acid sequence: CASSRRGGQAPGNTIYF.

In DNA form, the CDR3 reads TGTGCCAGCAGCTTAGCGCAGGGCAGGGAGAGCACTGAAGCTTTCTTT. This sequence encodes CASSLAQGRESTEAFF. V and J are TRBV7-6 and TRBJ1-1; a possible D gene is TRBD1 (5 bases). The CDR3 is 16 residues long. The V gene lost 0 bases and the J gene lost 4 bases, with 15 bases spanning the gap. Germline CDR1 reads SGHVS; CDR2 reads FNYEAQ.

This chain connects TRBV6-5 to TRBJ2-5; D ambiguous. In germline, CDR1 is MNHEY, CDR2 SVGAGI. Deletions cut 6 bases from V and 7 bases from J, with 12 bases between. This CDR3 contains 12 residues. CDR3 sequence reads: CASSATGGTQYF. CDR3 sequence (DNA): TGTGCCAGCAGCGCCACGGGTGGGACCCAGTACTTC.

This chain uses TRBV19 with TRBJ2-1, with 7 positions matching TRBD1. CDR1 and CDR2 from the germline V gene are LNHDA and SQIVND (reference sequence). The CDR3 runs 15 residues. With 5 bases clipped from V and 0 bases from J, the junction kept 4 bases outside the gene matches. Here the CDR3 reads CASSADRNSYNEQFF. The CDR3, as DNA: TGTGCCAGTAGTGCGGACAGGAACTCCTACAATGAGCAGTTCTTC.

The chain links TRBV5-4 to TRBJ1-2; 12 nucleotides match TRBD1. Germline V gives CDR1 SGHNT, CDR2 YYREEE (reference sequence). This CDR3 has 14 residues. Losses at the gene ends were 4 bases for V and 7 bases for J; bases not matched to a gene: 5. The CDR3 protein is CASSRDRGPSGYTF. For the CDR3, the DNA is TGTGCCAGCAGCAGGGACAGGGGGCCAAGTGGCTACACCTTC.

This clone was seen just once. This chain uses TRBV4-1 with TRBJ2-4; 10 positions agree with TRBD2. The CDR3 contains 17 residues. The V and J ends lost 0 bases and 4 bases, in that order; junction bases with no gene match: 6. Germline V gene sequence: CDR1 MGHRA, CDR2 YSYEKL. CDR3 in DNA: TGCGCCAGCAGCCAAGATCGCCTAGCGGGGGTGAAAAACATTCAGTACTTC. As protein: CASSQDRLAGVKNIQYF.

The chain joins TRBV19 to TRBJ2-1; 9 bases line up with TRBD1. V trimming: 4 bases; J trimming: 5 bases; junction bases outside the gene matches: 6. This CDR3 has 15 amino acids. Germline loops: CDR1 LNHDA, CDR2 SQIVND (reference sequence). CDR3 loop: CASSTQGAGDNEQFF. The CDR3 nucleotides read TGTGCCAGTAGTACACAGGGGGCGGGGGACAATGAGCAGTTCTTC.

The V and J genes are TRBV5-6 and TRBJ2-7; TRBD1 or TRBD2 may be the D gene (5 bases each). Germline-derived CDR1 and CDR2 are SGHDT and YYEEEE. V was cut by 3 bases and J by 2 bases, with 15 bases left in between. This CDR3 is built from 15 residues. The CDR3 protein is CASSYRAPGPYEQYF. The CDR3 coding sequence is TGTGCCAGCAGCTACCGGGCCCCGGGGCCCTACGAGCAGTACTTC.

The J gene is TRBJ2-5, the V gene TRBV7-2, with 12 bases aligning to TRBD2. J gave up 4 bases and V 7 bases, and 13 bases lay outside the gene matches. CDR1 and CDR2 (germline): SGHTA, FQGNSA. This CDR3 spans 17 amino acids. CDR3: CASTSVPSGGAGETQYF. For the CDR3, the DNA is TGTGCCAGCACCTCCGTTCCTAGCGGGGGGGCCGGAGAGACCCAGTACTTC. The full variable domain, in which reference TRBV7-2 and TRBJ2-5 provide the parts outside the CDR3, is GAGVSQSPSNKVTEKGKDVELRCDPISGHTALYWYRQSLGQGLEFLIYFQGNSAPDKSGLPSDRFSAERTGGSVSTLTIQRTQQEDSAVYLCASTSVPSGGAGETQYFGPGTRLLVL.

This clone appeared a few times. J is TRBJ2-3 and V is TRBV5-6, with 8 bases identical to TRBD1. The trim removed 0 bases at V and 5 bases at J, leaving 5 bases unmatched. This CDR3 region has 15 residues. The germline gives CDR1 SGHDT, CDR2 YYEEEE. The CDR3 region has the DNA TGTGCCAGCAGCTTGGCGGGACAGGAAAAAGATACGCAGTATTTT. It encodes CASSLAGQEKDTQYF.

This clone was counted only a few times. CDR3 DNA sequence: TGTGCCAGCAGCTTAGGTCAGGGAAGACCGGGCAACATTCAGTACTTC. Its translation: CASSLGQGRPGNIQYF. The rearrangement uses TRBV7-6 and TRBJ2-4; tentative D call: TRBD1 (5 bases). Trimming removed 1 base from V and 7 bases from J, with 17 bases in between. CDR1 and CDR2 (germline): SGHVS, FNYEAQ. The CDR3 covers 16 residues.

CDR3 sequence: CASSQGVLAGPVETQYF. CDR3 sequence (DNA): TGCGCCAGCAGCCAAGGGGTACTAGCGGGGCCCGTGGAGACCCAGTACTTC. The gene calls are TRBV4-3 and TRBJ2-5, with 10 bases matching TRBD2. The length of the CDR3 is 17 residues. V trimming: 1 base; J trimming: 5 bases; junction bases outside the gene matches: 10. Germline-derived CDR1 and CDR2 are LGHNA and YSLEER.

The chain carries TRBV19 and TRBJ2-2, with TRBD1 identical over 7 bases. Germline CDR1 reads LNHDA; CDR2 reads SQIVND (reference sequence). This CDR3 spans 15 amino acids. Trimming removed 1 base from V and 4 bases from J; junction bases left unmatched: 3. The CDR3, as DNA: TGTGCCAGTAGTATAGCGGGACAGCTCACCGGGGAGCTGTTTTTT. Translation gives CASSIAGQLTGELFF.

The chain joins TRBV6-1 to TRBJ2-7; tentatively, D is TRBD1 (6 bases). The germline CDR1 and CDR2 sequences are MNHNS and SASEGT. The CDR3 is 14 residues long. Trimming removed 10 bases at V and 4 bases at J, with 20 bases between. The CDR3 sequence: CATLPATGGYEQYF. CDR3 DNA sequence: TGTGCCACACTCCCCGCGACAGGCGGTTACGAGCAGTACTTC.

This sequence joins TRBV4-1 and TRBJ2-7; D call uncertain. Germline V gives CDR1 MGHRA, CDR2 YSYEKL. Trimming took 1 base from V and 4 from J, leaving 14 bases between them. There are 15 residues in the CDR3. CDR3 protein: CASSQALNSIYEQYF. CDR3 nucleotide sequence: TGCGCCAGCAGCCAAGCCTTAAACAGTATTTACGAGCAGTACTTC.

The count of this clone is one. CDR3 sequence reads: CSARGNEQYF. In DNA form, the CDR3 reads TGCAGTGCTAGAGGAAACGAGCAGTACTTC. The rearrangement joins TRBV20-1 to TRBJ2-7; no clear D gene. CDR1 and CDR2 from the germline V gene are DFQATT and SNEGSKA (reference sequence). V lost 1 base and J 5 bases, leaving 3 bases between the germline ends. The CDR3 extends over 10 amino acids.

The J gene is TRBJ1-3, the V gene TRBV19; D not resolved. Between the trimmed V and J ends, which lost 10 bases and 4 bases, there was a span of 14 bases. Germline lookup yields CDR1 LNHDA and CDR2 SQIVND (reference sequence). The CDR3 loop spans 13 amino acids. CDR3 in DNA: TGTGCCACCCAGGCTTGGAGGGGAAACACCATATATTTT. Its protein product is CATQAWRGNTIYF.

This chain links TRBV21-1 with TRBJ1-2; TRBD1 reflects the table's D call only, with no check against the DNA. TRBV21-1 is recorded as a pseudogene. The CDR3 contains 18 residues. CDR3 in amino acids: CASSKGGGQGLYDYGYTF. DNA of the CDR3: TGTGCCAGCAGCAAAGGGGGAGGACAGGGGCTCTATGACTATGGCTACACCTTC.

The chain combines TRBV5-6 with TRBJ2-7; 9 nucleotides align to TRBD2. CDR1 is SGHDT, CDR2 YYEEEE, per germline. This CDR3 is 15 amino acids long. After removal of 1 base from V and 0 bases from J, the junction contained 2 bases not matched to a gene. Here the CDR3 DNA reads TGTGCCAGCAGCTTGCCTAGCGGGGCCTCCTACGAGCAGTACTTC. The encoded protein is CASSLPSGASYEQYF.

This sequence joins TRBV12-5 and TRBJ1-2; D may be TRBD1 (6 bases). Trimming took off 1 base at V and 7 bases at J, with 10 bases between the two ends. CDR1 is LGHNT, CDR2 FRNRAP, per germline. The CDR3 covers 13 residues. CDR3 amino acids: CASGLDPRGGYTF. CDR3 nucleotide sequence: TGTGCTAGTGGTTTGGATCCCAGGGGTGGCTACACCTTC.

Only a few counts were recorded for this clone. This sequence joins TRBV19 and TRBJ1-1; D gene unclear. The CDR3 is 11 amino acids. From germline, CDR1 is LNHDA and CDR2 SQIVND (reference sequence). Deletions cut 1 base from V and 6 bases from J, with 3 bases between. The CDR3 spells CASSIAAEAFF. For the CDR3, the DNA is TGTGCCAGTAGTATAGCGGCTGAAGCTTTCTTT.